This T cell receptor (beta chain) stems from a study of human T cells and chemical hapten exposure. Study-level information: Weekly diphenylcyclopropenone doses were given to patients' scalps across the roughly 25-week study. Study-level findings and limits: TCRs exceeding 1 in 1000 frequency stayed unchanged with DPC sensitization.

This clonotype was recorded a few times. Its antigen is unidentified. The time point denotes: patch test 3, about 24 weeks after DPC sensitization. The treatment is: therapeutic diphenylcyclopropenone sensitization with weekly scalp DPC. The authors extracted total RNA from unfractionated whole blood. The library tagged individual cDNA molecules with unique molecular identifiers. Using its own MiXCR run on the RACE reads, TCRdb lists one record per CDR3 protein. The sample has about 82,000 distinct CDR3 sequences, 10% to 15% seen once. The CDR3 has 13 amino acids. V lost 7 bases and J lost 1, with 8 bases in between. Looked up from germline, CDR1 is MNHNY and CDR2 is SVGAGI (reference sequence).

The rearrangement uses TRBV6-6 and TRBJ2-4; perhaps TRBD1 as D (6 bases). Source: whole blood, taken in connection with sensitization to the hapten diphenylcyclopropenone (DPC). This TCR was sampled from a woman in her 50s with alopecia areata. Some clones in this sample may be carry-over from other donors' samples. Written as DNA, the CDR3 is TGTGCCAGCATAGGGGGTGCCAAAAACATTCAGTACTTC. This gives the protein CASIGGAKNIQYF.